This is a list of T cell receptor beta chains from one sample in a study of response to subunit inactivated influenza vaccine. One entry per CDR3 protein results from TCRdb running MiXCR on the RT-PCR reads. The repertoire has a few hundred thousand distinct CDR3 sequences, 14% of them found once; the top ten carry roughly 10%. The material was PBMCs from blood, obtained about 12 days after vaccination. All receptors come from a man aged 45 to 65 who received an inactivated influenza vaccine. Both conserved end residues are part of each CDR3. Fields, in order: V gene, D gene, J gene, clone size, CDR3 DNA, CDR3 protein. The D gene is left open where the match is weak. Clone size appears in some rows only: once, few, many, or a class for an expanded clone.

TRBV10-3,-,TRBJ2-1,-,TGTGCCATCAGTGAGAGTACGAGCTCCTACAATGAGCAGTTCTTC,CAISESTSSYNEQFF
TRBV6-5,-,TRBJ2-1,-,TGTGCCAGCAGTTACAGTAAAGCGGAGTACAATGAGCAGTTCTTC,CASSYSKAEYNEQFF
TRBV20-1,-,TRBJ1-1,many,TGCAGTGCTAGTGTTGAGGGGGATATCACTGAAGCTTTCTTT,CSASVEGDITEAFF
TRBV5-6,-,TRBJ1-2,-,TGTGCCAGCAGCTTGGACACGCGGGTCGGCTACACCTTC,CASSLDTRVGYTF
TRBV18,-,TRBJ1-2,few,TGTGCCAGCTCATCCATCATTGGCTATGGCTACACCTTC,CASSSIIGYGYTF
TRBV12-3/TRBV12-4,-,TRBJ1-2,-,TGTGCCAGCAGTATGACAGTAGACTATGGCTACACCTTC,CASSMTVDYGYTF
TRBV2,-,TRBJ1-3,few,TGTGCCAGCAGTGAGGGGGTTGCGGTGGGAAACACCATATATTTT,CASSEGVAVGNTIYF
TRBV27,-,TRBJ2-1,once,TGTGCCAGCAGTTTAATCTCCCCCGGGTCCTACAATGAGCAGTTCTTC,CASSLISPGSYNEQFF
TRBV29-1,TRBD2,TRBJ2-1,many,TGCAGCGTTGATATCCCCCTAGCGGGAGGGCCCGAGCAGTTCTTC,CSVDIPLAGGPEQFF
TRBV10-3,TRBD2,TRBJ2-3,many,TGTGCCATCAGTGAGTCCCCTAGCGGGTCTAGCACAGATACGCAGTATTTT,CAISESPSGSSTDTQYF
TRBV6-1,TRBD1,TRBJ2-3,-,TGTGCCAGTCGTACGGGACAGGGTAATCAAGATACGCAGTATTTT,CASRTGQGNQDTQYF
TRBV15,TRBD2,TRBJ2-5,once,TGTGCCACCAGCAGCTACCGGGGAACGACTAGCGGAGAGACCCAGTACTTC,CATSSYRGTTSGETQYF
TRBV9,-,TRBJ2-7,few,TGTGCCAGCAGCGTAGCATTGGGAGGTGGCTACGAGCAGTACTTC,CASSVALGGGYEQYF
TRBV5-1,-,TRBJ2-1,few,TGCGCCAGCAGCTTCCAGGAATCCTACAATGAGCAGTTCTTC,CASSFQESYNEQFF
TRBV6-2/TRBV6-3,-,TRBJ2-6,few,TGTGCCAGCAGTCCAGTTCTCGGAGCCAACTCTGGGGCCAACGTCCTGACTTTC,CASSPVLGANSGANVLTF
TRBV5-1,TRBD1,TRBJ1-1,-,TGCGCCAGCAGCGGGGGGACAGAAATGAACACTGAAGCTTTCTTT,CASSGGTEMNTEAFF
TRBV6-1,TRBD1,TRBJ2-3,many,TGTGCCAGCAGTGCCCAGGGACAGGGGGCGAAGAGGGATACGCAGTATTTT,CASSAQGQGAKRDTQYF
TRBV2,TRBD1,TRBJ1-6,few,TGTGCCAGCAGGGGACAGAATAATTCACCCCTCCACTTT,CASRGQNNSPLHF
TRBV13,TRBD2,TRBJ2-5,-,TGTGCCAGCAGCCGCCGTGGGGGGACTAGCGGCCAAGAGACCCAGTACTTC,CASSRRGGTSGQETQYF
TRBV18,TRBD1,TRBJ2-3,few,TGTGCCAGCTCTCCACCGGGACAGAGTCTCTATACGCAGTATTTT,CASSPPGQSLYTQYF
TRBV3-1,-,TRBJ2-7,few,TGTGCCAGCAGCCCACCGGGATCCACGGAGCAGTACTTC,CASSPPGSTEQYF
TRBV20-1,-,TRBJ2-3,-,TGCAGTGCTAGAGATGGGGTCTCCACAGATACGCAGTATTTT,CSARDGVSTDTQYF
TRBV7-2,-,TRBJ2-1,-,TGTGCCAGCAGCTTAAGGCAGGGGGGAGGAGAGCAGTTCTTC,CASSLRQGGGEQFF
TRBV5-8,-,TRBJ2-1,-,TGTGCCAGCAGCTTCCGGGCCCCCCTCACCGGGGGGCAGTTCTTC,CASSFRAPLTGGQFF
TRBV28,-,TRBJ2-1,few,TGTGCCAGCATTCCACTGCACAGCTCCTACAATGAGCAGTTCTTC,CASIPLHSSYNEQFF
TRBV5-6,-,TRBJ2-1,few,TGTGCCAGCAGCCTGCTTCAGGGTTCCTACAATGAGCAGTTCTTC,CASSLLQGSYNEQFF
TRBV28,-,TRBJ2-5,many,TGTGCCAGCAGTTTAAAGCTTCGCAGAGGAGGGTCGCAGACCCAGTACTTC,CASSLKLRRGGSQTQYF
TRBV28,-,TRBJ2-1,many,TGTGCCACTGGGGTTTCGCCTACCTACAATGAGCAGTTCTTC,CATGVSPTYNEQFF
TRBV10-3,-,TRBJ2-7,-,TGTGCCATCAGTGACCGTAGCGTAGCAGCCTACGAGCAGTACTTC,CAISDRSVAAYEQYF
TRBV5-1,TRBD1,TRBJ2-3,-,TGCGCCAGCAGCGTAACAGGGGTCTCCCGCACAGATACGCAGTATTTT,CASSVTGVSRTDTQYF
TRBV12-3/TRBV12-4,-,TRBJ1-4,few,TGTGCCAGCAGCCTTCTGGTTGAAAAACTGTTTTTT,CASSLLVEKLFF
TRBV10-3,-,TRBJ2-7,few,TGTGCCATCAGTGAGTCGATAGGCAGGGCCCACGAGCAGTACTTC,CAISESIGRAHEQYF
TRBV29-1,-,TRBJ2-5,few,TGCAGCGTTGGCAACAACCAAGAGACCCAGTACTTC,CSVGNNQETQYF
TRBV7-2,TRBD1,TRBJ2-7,-,TGTGCCAGCAGCTCAGCGGACAGGGGCACCTACGAGCAGTACTTC,CASSSADRGTYEQYF
TRBV3-1,TRBD2,TRBJ2-1,-,TGTGCCAGCAGCCAAGACGGGACTAGACCCCGCTTC,CASSQDGTRPRF
TRBV5-6,TRBD1,TRBJ2-7,few,TGTGCCAGCAGCTGGGCCGGGACAGGGTTTAACGAGCAGTACTTC,CASSWAGTGFNEQYF
TRBV14,TRBD1,TRBJ2-5,few,TGTGCCAGCAGCCAACCTGGGACAGTAAAGAGTGGGACCCAGTACTTC,CASSQPGTVKSGTQYF
TRBV12-3/TRBV12-4,-,TRBJ1-1,few,TGTGCCAGCAGTTTACATGGTGGTTTAGCTTTCTTT,CASSLHGGLAFF